Listed here is a single TCR beta chain. The sample holds other DNA sequences that translate to the same CDR3. The source of the sample is a study of blood T cell repertoires in COVID-19. Study summary: Samples representing acute and convalescent COVID-19 were sourced from the United States, Italy and Spain. The cDNA or gDNA used as material had been derived from T cells, B-cell-depleted T cells, or PBMCs.

This CDR3 is built from 14 residues. Trimming took off 0 bases at V and 0 bases at J, with 6 bases between the two ends. Germline CDR1 reads SGHRS; CDR2 reads YFSETQ. Source study methods: Estimates of nucleated cell counts were drawn from the amplification of reference gene primers. TCRdb keeps only in-frame clones here, not all; method: immunoSEQ multiplex PCR. D and trimming come from the DNA, and the V and J calls and clone size come from that table. The sample lists approximately 170,000 clones, around 80% occurring once. The chain carries TRBV5-1 and TRBJ1-1; D remains unclear. The TCR was taken from a woman of 80 years or more with acute or convalescent COVID-19. Sequencing used peripheral blood. CDR3 amino acids: CASSLDSLNTEAFF. CDR3 bases: TGCGCCAGCAGCTTGGACAGCTTGAACACTGAAGCTTTCTTT.